These 26 T cell receptor beta chains came from one sample sequenced in a study of shared clonotypes between healthy human individuals. Profiled with immunoSEQ multiplex PCR; TCRdb holds only in-frame clones, not every one. The top ten clones hold 0.13% of a sample with some 2.1 million clones, roughly 94% of them seen once. The sequencing sample was made of naive CD4+ T cells sorted from blood. Specified subset: CD45RA+ positively selected. These receptors all stem from a man between 18 and 29 years old in good health.

This clone was seen just once. The same CDR3 is also encoded by other DNA sequences in this sample. V is TRBV28 and J is TRBJ1-5, with 9 nucleotides matching TRBD1. The CDR3 spans 15 residues. Germline CDR1 MDHEN, CDR2 SYDVKM. The J segment lost 4 bases and the V segment lost 3 bases, leaving 4 bases of the junction unmatched. The CDR3 bases are TGTGCCAGCAGTTTGGGGGGACAGGGAAATCAGCCCCAGCATTTT. This codes for CASSLGGQGNQPQHF.

The chain joins TRBV10-3 to TRBJ1-5; D uncertain. Germline-derived CDR1 and CDR2 are ENHRY and SYGVKD. Deletions cut 0 bases from V and 0 bases from J, with 15 bases between. The length of the CDR3 is 18 residues. Here the CDR3 DNA reads TGTGCCATCAGTGAGTCAGACCCAATTTTGAATAGCAATCAGCCCCAGCATTTT. Protein product: CAISESDPILNSNQPQHF.

This chain links TRBV5-6 with TRBJ2-2; TRBD2 aligns across 10 bases. Germline CDR1 SGHDT, CDR2 YYEEEE. V shed 5 bases, J shed 4 bases, and the junction held 5 bases outside the gene matches. The CDR3 is 15 amino acids. CDR3: CASRLAGGPTGELFF. CDR3 coding DNA: TGTGCCAGCAGATTAGCGGGAGGACCCACCGGGGAGCTGTTTTTT.

The J gene is TRBJ2-7, the V gene TRBV4-1; TRBD2 matches 8 bases. The CDR3 is 14 residues long. Trimming at V came to 2 bases and at J to 6 bases, leaving 6 bases not matched to a gene. CDR1 MGHRA and CDR2 YSYEKL come from the germline V gene. CDR3 nucleotide sequence: TGCGCCAGCAGCCAACCGGGACTAGTAGGCGAGCAGTACTTC. It codes for CASSQPGLVGEQYF.

V and J are TRBV6-5 and TRBJ1-1, with D possibly being TRBD1 (5 bases). The CDR3 has 13 residues. V lost 7 bases to trimming and J lost 3 bases, with 12 bases between them. CDR1 and CDR2 from the germline V gene are MNHEY and SVGAGI. CDR3 region: CASKRGADTEAFF. CDR3 nucleotide sequence: TGTGCCAGCAAGAGGGGCGCGGACACTGAAGCTTTCTTT.

This clone has only one observation. The chain combines TRBV11-2 with TRBJ2-5; the D gene is possibly TRBD1 (6 bases). This CDR3 is built from 16 residues. Germline lookup yields CDR1 SGHAT and CDR2 FQNNGV. Trimming pared 8 bases from V and 3 bases from J, leaving 22 bases between. CDR3 sequence: CASSQGSKGVEETQYF. The CDR3 DNA sequence: TGTGCCAGCTCACAGGGTTCTAAGGGAGTGGAAGAGACCCAGTACTTC.

The chain employs TRBV7-9 and TRBJ1-6, with D perhaps matching TRBD1 (5 bases). The CDR3 is made up of 15 amino acids. Trimming took 3 bases from V and 6 from J, leaving 12 bases between them. CDR1 and CDR2 (germline): SEHNR, FQNEAQ (reference sequence). The CDR3 sequence is CASSFRVPVNSPLHF. The CDR3, as DNA: TGTGCCAGCAGCTTCAGGGTACCGGTTAATTCACCCCTCCACTTT.

V and J are TRBV5-4 and TRBJ2-7; D not resolved. The V and J ends lost 4 bases and 4 bases respectively, with 15 bases between them. This CDR3 is 14 amino acids long. CDR1 SGHNT and CDR2 YYREEE come from the germline V gene (reference sequence). The DNA for the CDR3 is TGTGCCAGCAGCCCCGGTTCGCGGTTATACGAGCAGTACTTC. Its protein product is CASSPGSRLYEQYF.

This clone has more than one count but fewer than ten. J is TRBJ1-1 and V is TRBV7-2; unclear D gene. The CDR3 is 14 residues long. V was pared by 2 bases and J by 8 bases, with 15 bases between. Germline V gives CDR1 SGHTA, CDR2 FQGNSA. CDR3 nucleotides: TGTGCCAGCAGCTTAAAGTGGGAAGCACGAGAAGCTTTCTTT. Translating it yields CASSLKWEAREAFF.

The CDR3 DNA sequence: TGTGCCAGCAGCCCCGGGACTAGCGGGGGCCTTGTCACAGATACGCAGTATTTT. This gives the protein CASSPGTSGGLVTDTQYF. The chain uses TRBV7-2 and TRBJ2-3; 14 nucleotides match TRBD2. Germline assignment: CDR1 SGHTA and CDR2 FQGNSA. V dropped 5 bases and J dropped 2; count of bases not matched to a gene: 9. The CDR3 contains 18 residues.

V usage is TRBV6-1 and J usage is TRBJ2-7, with TRBD2 identical over 11 bases. Per the germline V gene, CDR1 is MNHNS and CDR2 is SASEGT. V trimming: 4 bases; J trimming: 5 bases; junction bases outside the gene matches: 1. This CDR3 is built from 13 residues. This chain's CDR3 is CASSGLAGNEQYF. The CDR3 DNA sequence: TGTGCCAGCAGTGGACTAGCGGGAAACGAGCAGTACTTC.

This sequence joins TRBV5-1 and TRBJ2-5; D uncertain. CDR1 is SGHRS, CDR2 YFSETQ, per germline. This CDR3 is built from 12 residues. Deletions cut 6 bases from V and 4 bases from J, with 10 bases between. The CDR3 protein is CASTPNLETQYF. DNA for the CDR3: TGCGCCAGCACCCCTAACCTAGAGACCCAGTACTTC.

The V gene is TRBV10-3, the J gene TRBJ2-7; 7 bases map to TRBD1. This CDR3 is built from 14 residues. Germline values: CDR1 ENHRY, CDR2 SYGVKD. V shed 5 bases and J 4 bases; nucleotides not matched to a gene: 8. The CDR3 loop reads CAISTGAERYEQYF. In DNA, the CDR3 is TGTGCCATCAGTACAGGGGCCGAGAGGTACGAGCAGTACTTC.

This sequence joins TRBV7-3 and TRBJ1-2; D may be TRBD1 (5 bases). Germline V gene sequence: CDR1 SGHTA, CDR2 FQGTGA. Trimming stripped 8 bases from V and 8 bases from J, with 18 bases between. CDR3 length: 13 amino acids. CDR3 sequence (DNA): TGTGCCAGCGCCGAACCGGGGACCGGAGGCTACACCTTC. Protein: CASAEPGTGGYTF.

V is TRBV28 and J is TRBJ2-2; the D is unclear. The V and J ends lost 3 bases and 6 bases respectively, with 5 bases between them. This CDR3 is 12 amino acids long. Germline V gene data show CDR1 as MDHEN and CDR2 as SYDVKM. The CDR3, as DNA: TGTGCCAGCAGTTTTATCTCCGGGGAGCTGTTTTTT. Translated: CASSFISGELFF.

This sequence joins TRBV9 and TRBJ2-6, with 9 bases fitting TRBD1. In germline, CDR1 is SGDLS, CDR2 YYNGEE. The CDR3 has 16 residues. The ends lost 0 bases at V and 10 bases at J; junction bases unmatched: 8. Here the CDR3 DNA reads TGTGCCAGCAGCGTAGGCGATGGGACAGGGTTGAACGTCCTGACTTTC. Amino acid sequence: CASSVGDGTGLNVLTF.

The genes are TRBV9 and TRBJ1-1, with D unresolved. Germline V CDR1 and CDR2: SGDLS, YYNGEE. The length of the CDR3 is 14 residues. With 4 bases removed from V and 5 bases from J, the gap between germline ends came to 15 bases. Here the CDR3 reads CASSPKVSGTEAFF. The CDR3 coding sequence is TGTGCCAGCAGCCCCAAGGTTTCGGGGACTGAAGCTTTCTTT.

This clone has just one count. The chain employs TRBV11-2 and TRBJ1-1, with D possibly matching TRBD1 (6 bases). CDR3 length: 14 residues. The germline V gene has CDR1 SGHAT and CDR2 FQNNGV. Trimming stripped 2 bases from V and 4 bases from J, with 11 bases between. This CDR3 reads CASSLPGAGTEAFF. CDR3 DNA: TGTGCCAGCAGCTTACCGGGGGCCGGCACTGAAGCTTTCTTT. Full variable domain (remainder filled in from reference TRBV11-2 and TRBJ1-1): EAGVAQSPRYKIIEKRQSVAFWCNPISGHATLYWYQQILGQGPKLLIQFQNNGVVDDSQLPKDRFSAERLKGVDSTLKIQPAKLEDSAVYLCASSLPGAGTEAFFGQGTRLTVV.

The V and J genes are TRBV6-1 and TRBJ1-5; D unresolved. Germline loops: CDR1 MNHNS, CDR2 SASEGT. Trimming left V 4 bases short and J 0 bases short, with 10 bases between. The CDR3 covers 15 residues. Here the CDR3 reads CASSVILVSNQPQHF. Here the CDR3 DNA reads TGTGCCAGCAGTGTGATACTGGTTAGCAATCAGCCCCAGCATTTT.

This sequence joins TRBV5-1 and TRBJ2-5; D call uncertain. CDR1 and CDR2 from the germline V gene are SGHRS and YFSETQ. V lost 0 bases and J 5 bases, leaving 17 bases between the germline ends. This CDR3 is built from 16 residues. The CDR3 protein is CASSLGYLGRIETQYF. CDR3 DNA: TGCGCCAGCAGCTTGGGTTATTTAGGGCGTATCGAGACCCAGTACTTC. Using reference TRBV5-1 and TRBJ2-5 for the parts outside the CDR3, the full variable domain is KAGVTQTPRYLIKTRGQQVTLSCSPISGHRSVSWYQQTPGQGLQFLFEYFSETQRNKGNFPGRFSGRQFSNSRSEMNVSTLELGDSALYLCASSLGYLGRIETQYFGPGTRLLVL.

The chain joins TRBV18 to TRBJ2-2; D is possibly TRBD2 (5 bases). The V and J ends lost 6 bases and 4 bases respectively, with 9 bases between them. CDR3 length: 13 amino acids. Germline CDR1 is KGHSH and CDR2 is LQKENI. The CDR3 region has the DNA TGTGCCAGCTCTAGGGAGACCACCGGGGAGCTGTTTTTT. Residues: CASSRETTGELFF.

The chain combines TRBV10-3 with TRBJ2-5; possible D gene TRBD2, 7 bases. The CDR3 is 16 amino acids. Germline V CDR1 and CDR2: ENHRY, SYGVKD. Trimming left V 4 bases short and J 1 base short, with 16 bases between. CDR3 loop: CAISVGLGGGQETQYF. CDR3 sequence (DNA): TGTGCCATCAGTGTTGGACTAGGGGGAGGCCAAGAGACCCAGTACTTC.

The sample holds one count of this clone. The chain couples TRBV5-6 to TRBJ2-3, with 10 bases that match TRBD2. Germline CDR1 reads SGHDT; CDR2 reads YYEEEE. J gave up 3 bases and V 1 base, and 14 bases lay outside the gene matches. The CDR3 contains 19 residues. The CDR3 DNA is TGTGCCAGCAGCTTGAGGAATACGCTAGCGGGAGCGAGGACAGATACGCAGTATTTT. Translated, it gives CASSLRNTLAGARTDTQYF.

The chain combines TRBV5-8 with TRBJ2-3; either TRBD1 or TRBD2 may fit D (6 bases each). V was shortened by 0 bases and J by 2 bases, with 10 bases between the two germline ends. From germline, CDR1 is SGHTS and CDR2 YDEGEE. The length of the CDR3 is 15 residues. The CDR3 spells CASSLARGPTDTQYF. CDR3 DNA: TGTGCCAGCAGCTTGGCCCGGGGGCCCACAGATACGCAGTATTTT.

The gene calls are TRBV10-3 and TRBJ2-5; D not resolved. Trimming removed 0 bases at V and 7 bases at J, with 9 bases between. CDR1 ENHRY and CDR2 SYGVKD come from the germline V gene. This CDR3 has 13 amino acids. The CDR3 DNA follows: TGTGCCATCAGTGAGTCAACCGGGTGGACCCAGTACTTC. As protein: CAISESTGWTQYF.

The chain recombines TRBV2 with TRBJ2-1; D is unclear. The length of the CDR3 is 10 residues. The V gene's germline CDR1 is SNHLY and CDR2 FYNNEI. Trimming shortened V by 5 bases and J by 7 bases, and 3 bases separated the two germline ends. CDR3 nucleotide sequence: TGTGCCAGCAGTTGGAATGAGCAGTTCTTC. This codes for CASSWNEQFF.